Shown below are 30 T cell receptor beta chains from a single sample sequenced in a study of CD8 T cells in Susac syndrome. Random hexamers served to reverse transcribe roughly 0.5 to 1 ug RNA. Each CDR3 protein is one row after TCRdb ran MiXCR on the immunoSEQ multiplex PCR reads. Of about 240,000 distinct CDR3 sequences in the sample, 90% to 96% were seen once. Source material: CD4+ T cells from PBMCs. The receptor set was obtained from a human donor with Susac syndrome.

The chain has TRBV12-3 or TRBV12-4 and TRBJ1-1; no definite D call. This CDR3 comprises 12 residues. Between the trimmed V and J ends, which lost 6 bases and 5 bases, there was a span of 10 bases. The CDR3 DNA reads as TGTGCCAGCAGCACTGGGAGGACTGAAGCTTTCTTT. Protein product: CASSTGRTEAFF.

V usage is TRBV29-1 and J usage is TRBJ2-5; D gene uncertain. This CDR3 region has 13 residues. V lost 3 bases, J lost 5 bases, and 13 bases lay in between. The germline V gene has CDR1 SQVTM and CDR2 ANQGSEA. The CDR3 sequence: CSVEDRTVETQYF. The CDR3 DNA reads TGCAGCGTTGAGGACCGGACCGTGGAGACCCAGTACTTC.

The chain employs TRBV28 and TRBJ2-7; TRBD2 agrees at 15 bases. The V gene's germline CDR1 is MDHEN and CDR2 SYDVKM. The CDR3 runs to 16 residues. J lost 5 bases, V lost 8 bases, and 10 bases had no gene match. The CDR3 DNA is TGTGCCAGCTCTTGGACTAGCGGGAGGGCTCGGGACGAGCAGTACTTC. Amino acids: CASSWTSGRARDEQYF.

The chain recombines TRBV30 with TRBJ1-1, with 8 bases that match TRBD1. V trimming: 1 base; J trimming: 4 bases; junction bases outside the gene matches: 2. The CDR3 has 13 residues. CDR1 GTSNPN and CDR2 SVGIG come from the germline V gene (reference sequence). CDR3 sequence: CAWSAGTGTEAFF. The CDR3 nucleotides are TGTGCCTGGAGTGCCGGGACAGGCACTGAAGCTTTCTTT.

V is TRBV12-3 or TRBV12-4 and J is TRBJ1-3; D is unclear. The V gene lost 6 bases and the J gene lost 4 bases, with 7 bases spanning the gap. The CDR3 consists of 12 residues. This CDR3 is CASRPRGNTIYF. The CDR3 DNA reads as TGTGCCAGCAGACCCCGAGGAAACACCATATATTTT.

The V gene is TRBV28, the J gene TRBJ1-2; D not resolved. CDR3 length: 13 residues. Germline CDR1 MDHEN, CDR2 SYDVKM. Trimming left V 4 bases short and J 8 bases short, with 14 bases between. The chain's CDR3 is CASSSGPQEGYTF. The CDR3 DNA reads TGTGCCAGCAGTTCCGGGCCCCAAGAGGGCTACACCTTC.

The chain uses TRBV6-1 and TRBJ2-5, with 9 bases fitting TRBD2. Looked up from germline, CDR1 is MNHNS and CDR2 is SASEGT. J lost 2 bases, V lost 5 bases, and 9 bases had no gene match. The CDR3 has 16 residues. The CDR3 protein is CASSPVAGEVQETQYF. The CDR3 coding sequence is TGTGCCAGCAGTCCAGTAGCGGGGGAAGTTCAAGAGACCCAGTACTTC.

The J gene is TRBJ1-1, the V gene TRBV3-1; 7 nucleotides agree with TRBD1. Germline V gene data show CDR1 as LGHDT and CDR2 as YNNKEL (reference sequence). The CDR3 sequence is 14 residues long. V shed 0 bases and J 3 bases; nucleotides not matched to a gene: 1. CDR3 protein: CASSQEQGDTEAFF. CDR3 nucleotide sequence: TGTGCCAGCAGCCAAGAGCAGGGGGACACTGAAGCTTTCTTT.

This clonotype has a single count. The CDR3 reads CSASDLSTSYEQYF. The DNA of the CDR3 is TGCAGTGCTAGTGATCTTTCCACCTCCTACGAGCAGTACTTC. The chain combines TRBV20-1 with TRBJ2-7, with D uncertain. The germline CDR1 and CDR2 sequences are DFQATT and SNEGSKA (reference sequence). Between the trimmed V and J ends, which lost 3 bases and 0 bases, there was a span of 12 bases. This CDR3 region has 14 residues.

The chain combines TRBV12-3 or TRBV12-4 with TRBJ1-2; D call uncertain. The length of the CDR3 is 13 residues. With 2 bases removed from V and 7 bases from J, the gap between germline ends came to 11 bases. The CDR3 loop reads CASSLRVGTGYTF. The CDR3 DNA sequence: TGTGCCAGCAGTTTACGGGTCGGCACTGGCTACACCTTC.

This chain connects TRBV3-1 to TRBJ2-2; D gene unclear. The V gene's germline CDR1 is LGHDT and CDR2 YNNKEL (reference sequence). The V end was cut by 0 bases, the J end by 4 bases, with 9 bases between. The CDR3 loop spans 15 amino acids. The CDR3 DNA reads TGTGCCAGCAGCCAAGACGGTGGTATCACCGGGGAGCTGTTTTTT. This gives the protein CASSQDGGITGELFF.

This chain links TRBV20-1 with TRBJ2-3; TRBD2 matches 11 bases. The germline V gene has CDR1 DFQATT and CDR2 SNEGSKA (reference sequence). Unmatched junction bases numbered 13, after V lost 3 bases and J lost 2 bases. This CDR3 comprises 18 residues. This chain's CDR3 is CSASETLSGRAPTDTQYF. CDR3 sequence (DNA): TGCAGTGCTAGCGAAACCCTTAGCGGGAGGGCCCCCACAGATACGCAGTATTTT.

The V gene is TRBV6-5, the J gene TRBJ2-7; 8 bases align to TRBD2. CDR3 length equals 15 residues. V shed 6 bases, J shed 0 bases, and the junction held 7 bases outside the gene matches. CDR1 is MNHEY and CDR2 is SVGAGI in the germline V gene. CDR3 DNA: TGTGCCAGCAGCCGTAGCGGGATTAGCTCCTACGAGCAGTACTTC. It encodes CASSRSGISSYEQYF.

The CDR3 here is CASSLGTSGRAYNEQFF. CDR3 bases: TGTGCCAGCAGTTTGGGGACTAGCGGGAGAGCCTACAATGAGCAGTTCTTC. This chain joins TRBV28 and TRBJ2-1; 14 bases line up with TRBD2. The CDR3 sequence is 17 residues long. J lost 2 bases, V lost 3 bases, and 3 bases had no gene match. Looked up from germline, CDR1 is MDHEN and CDR2 is SYDVKM.

This chain joins TRBV7-2 and TRBJ2-1; the D is unclear. CDR3 length: 13 amino acids. CDR1 is SGHTA, CDR2 FQGNSA, per germline. The V and J ends lost 3 bases and 8 bases respectively, with 11 bases between them. The CDR3 region has the DNA TGTGCCAGCAGCTTGGGTTGGGGTGATGAGCAGTTCTTC. Translating gives CASSLGWGDEQFF.

The chain uses TRBV12-3 or TRBV12-4 and TRBJ2-3; D is ambiguous. This CDR3 spans 13 amino acids. With 8 bases removed from V and 0 bases from J, the gap between germline ends came to 9 bases. Written as DNA, the CDR3 is TGTGCCAGCGGCGGCACTAGCACAGATACGCAGTATTTT. It specifies CASGGTSTDTQYF.

The chain links TRBV20-1 to TRBJ1-1; TRBD1 is a possible D gene (6 bases). This CDR3 region has 15 residues. Looked up from germline, CDR1 is DFQATT and CDR2 is SNEGSKA (reference sequence). The CDR3 protein is CRGVGGGLDGTEAFF. The CDR3 nucleotides are TGCAGGGGCGTCGGAGGGGGGCTTGATGGCACTGAAGCTTTCTTT.

V and J are TRBV28 and TRBJ1-2; D is undetermined. V was trimmed by 3 bases and J by 8 bases, leaving 13 bases between them. The CDR3 totals 13 residues. Germline CDR1 is MDHEN and CDR2 is SYDVKM. The DNA for the CDR3 is TGTGCCAGCAGTTTTTTAACAGCTCGGGGCTACACCTTC. It codes for CASSFLTARGYTF.

V and J are TRBV11-2 and TRBJ1-1; D gene uncertain. Germline-derived CDR1 and CDR2 are SGHAT and FQNNGV. The CDR3 is made up of 12 amino acids. Trimming left V 4 bases short and J 6 bases short, with 9 bases between. The CDR3 DNA follows: TGTGCCAGCAGCTGGCGGGTGGCTGAAGCTTTCTTT. Translating it yields CASSWRVAEAFF.

This clonotype has just one count. This rearrangement joins TRBV23-1 to TRBJ1-1; D is undetermined. TRBV23-1 is placed among ORFs of uncertain function. This CDR3 spans 14 amino acids. Trimming pared 0 bases from V and 1 base from J, leaving 6 bases between. This CDR3 is CASSQSKKNTEAFF. The DNA of the CDR3 is TGCGCCAGCAGTCAATCAAAGAAGAACACTGAAGCTTTCTTT.

This clonotype was counted a single time. The gene calls are TRBV23-1 and TRBJ1-1; no definite D call. TRBV23-1 has ORF status, its function being uncertain. Trimming took off 2 bases at V and 1 base at J, with 11 bases between the two ends. The CDR3 sequence is 15 residues long. CDR3 residues: CASSQKRAANTEAFF. CDR3 DNA: TGCGCCAGCAGTCAAAAAAGGGCGGCGAACACTGAAGCTTTCTTT.

The chain combines TRBV3-1 with TRBJ2-1; maybe TRBD2 (5 bases). With 1 base removed from V and 6 bases from J, the gap between germline ends came to 16 bases. From germline, CDR1 is LGHDT and CDR2 YNNKEL (reference sequence). The length of the CDR3 is 16 residues. The CDR3 here is CASSQGLGGEPNEQFF. The CDR3, as DNA: TGTGCCAGCAGCCAAGGGCTCGGAGGCGAACCCAATGAGCAGTTCTTC.

V usage is TRBV11-2 and J usage is TRBJ2-7, with D possibly being TRBD2 (6 bases). This CDR3 has 14 amino acids. Looked up from germline, CDR1 is SGHAT and CDR2 is FQNNGV. V was shortened by 2 bases and J by 6 bases, with 14 bases between the two germline ends. CDR3 coding DNA: TGTGCCAGCAGCTTAATGGCGGGGAGTCTCGAGCAGTACTTC. The encoded protein is CASSLMAGSLEQYF.

The chain employs TRBV9 and TRBJ2-6; TRBD1 or TRBD2 may be the D gene (5 bases each). The germline V and J ends were trimmed by 4 bases and 2 bases, with 25 bases remaining between them. This CDR3 region has 20 residues. Germline lookup yields CDR1 SGDLS and CDR2 YYNGEE. DNA of the CDR3: TGTGCCAGCAGCATTACGAGGGGAAGCACGCTACTTCCTGGGGCCAACGTCCTGACTTTC. Amino acids: CASSITRGSTLLPGANVLTF.

V gene TRBV12-3 or TRBV12-4 combines with J gene TRBJ2-1; D unresolved. The CDR3 length is 14 residues. Between the trimmed V and J ends, which lost 5 bases and 0 bases, there was a span of 8 bases. The CDR3 bases are TGTGCCAGCAGTATCACGAGCTCCTACAATGAGCAGTTCTTC. Encoded protein: CASSITSSYNEQFF.

The chain recombines TRBV29-1 with TRBJ2-3; D gene uncertain. Germline CDR1 SQVTM, CDR2 ANQGSEA. V lost 6 bases and J lost 4, with 14 bases in between. The CDR3 runs 13 residues. CDR3 sequence: CSVSHSQSDTQYF. The CDR3 DNA is TGCAGCGTGTCCCACTCTCAGTCAGATACGCAGTATTTT.

The gene calls are TRBV28 and TRBJ1-2; possible D gene TRBD1, 5 bases. CDR1 is MDHEN and CDR2 is SYDVKM in the germline V gene. V was clipped by 5 bases and J by 0 bases, with 13 bases between them. The CDR3 covers 15 residues. The CDR3: CASSPQDRSNYGYTF. The CDR3 bases are TGTGCCAGCAGTCCTCAAGACAGATCTAACTATGGCTACACCTTC.

This sequence joins TRBV30 and TRBJ1-2; maybe TRBD1 (6 bases). Germline loops: CDR1 GTSNPN, CDR2 SVGIG (reference sequence). The CDR3 is 16 amino acids. V lost 0 bases, J lost 2 bases, and 16 bases lay in between. The CDR3 reads CAWSVRFDRPNYGYTF. The CDR3 DNA reads TGTGCCTGGAGTGTACGATTCGACAGGCCGAACTATGGCTACACCTTC.

The J gene is TRBJ2-7, the V gene TRBV29-1, with a weak D call TRBD2 (6 bases). Germline V gene data show CDR1 as SQVTM and CDR2 as ANQGSEA. V lost 6 bases to trimming and J lost 1 base, with 13 bases between them. This CDR3 has 13 residues. CDR3 protein: CSVQGTDSYEQYF. The CDR3, as DNA: TGCAGCGTACAAGGGACTGATTCCTACGAGCAGTACTTC.

V is TRBV12-3 or TRBV12-4 and J is TRBJ2-7; 8 bases align to TRBD1. The CDR3 totals 13 residues. The ends lost 6 bases at V and 2 bases at J; junction bases unmatched: 3. CDR3 amino acids: CASRRTGPYEQYF. CDR3 DNA: TGTGCCAGCAGACGGACAGGGCCCTACGAGCAGTACTTC.